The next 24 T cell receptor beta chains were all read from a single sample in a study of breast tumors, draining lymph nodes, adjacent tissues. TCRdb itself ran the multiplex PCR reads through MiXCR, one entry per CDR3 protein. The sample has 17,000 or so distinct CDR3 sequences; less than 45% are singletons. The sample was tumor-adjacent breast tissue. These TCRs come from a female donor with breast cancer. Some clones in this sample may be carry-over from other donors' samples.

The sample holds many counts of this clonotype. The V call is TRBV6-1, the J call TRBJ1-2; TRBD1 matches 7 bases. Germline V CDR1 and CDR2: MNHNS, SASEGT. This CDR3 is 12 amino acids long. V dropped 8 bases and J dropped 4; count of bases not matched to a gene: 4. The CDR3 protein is CASSGQFYGYTF. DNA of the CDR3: TGTGCCAGCTCGGGACAGTTCTATGGCTACACCTTC.

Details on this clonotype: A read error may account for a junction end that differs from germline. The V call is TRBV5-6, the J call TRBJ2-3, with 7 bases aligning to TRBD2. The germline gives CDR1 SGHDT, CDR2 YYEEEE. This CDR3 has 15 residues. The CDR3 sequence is CAGSGSGTRPDTQYF. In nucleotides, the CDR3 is TGTGCCGGCAGCGGCAGCGGGACCAGGCCAGATACGCAGTATTTT.

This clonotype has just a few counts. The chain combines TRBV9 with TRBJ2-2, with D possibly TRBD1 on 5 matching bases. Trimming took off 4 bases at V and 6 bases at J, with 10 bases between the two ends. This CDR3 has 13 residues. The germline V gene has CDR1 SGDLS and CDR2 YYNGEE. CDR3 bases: TGTGCCAGCAGCCTGACAGTCGCCGGGGAGCTGTTTTTT. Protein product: CASSLTVAGELFF.

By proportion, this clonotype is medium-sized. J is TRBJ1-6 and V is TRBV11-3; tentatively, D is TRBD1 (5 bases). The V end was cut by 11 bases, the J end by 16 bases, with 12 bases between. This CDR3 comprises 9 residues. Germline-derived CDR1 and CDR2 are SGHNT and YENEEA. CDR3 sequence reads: CADDSHLHF. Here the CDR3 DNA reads TGTGCCGACGACAGCCATCTCCACTTT.

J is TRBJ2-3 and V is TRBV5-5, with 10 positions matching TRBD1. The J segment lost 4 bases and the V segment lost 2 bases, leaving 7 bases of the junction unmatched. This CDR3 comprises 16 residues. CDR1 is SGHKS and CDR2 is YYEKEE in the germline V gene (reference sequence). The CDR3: CASSFVGTGVPDTQYF. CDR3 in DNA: TGTGCCAGCAGCTTCGTCGGGACAGGGGTGCCAGATACGCAGTATTTT.

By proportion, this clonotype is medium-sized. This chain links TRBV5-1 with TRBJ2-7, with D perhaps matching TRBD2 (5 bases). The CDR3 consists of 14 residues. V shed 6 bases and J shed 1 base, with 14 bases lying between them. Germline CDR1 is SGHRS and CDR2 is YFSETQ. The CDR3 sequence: CASKREQTSYEQYF. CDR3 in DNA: TGCGCCAGCAAGAGGGAACAGACTTCCTACGAGCAGTACTTC.

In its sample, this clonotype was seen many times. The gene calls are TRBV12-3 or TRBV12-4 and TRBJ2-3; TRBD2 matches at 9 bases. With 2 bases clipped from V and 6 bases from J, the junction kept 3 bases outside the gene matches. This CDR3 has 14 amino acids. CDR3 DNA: TGTGCCAGCAGTTTACGGCGGGGGGGCGATACGCAGTATTTT. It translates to CASSLRRGGDTQYF.

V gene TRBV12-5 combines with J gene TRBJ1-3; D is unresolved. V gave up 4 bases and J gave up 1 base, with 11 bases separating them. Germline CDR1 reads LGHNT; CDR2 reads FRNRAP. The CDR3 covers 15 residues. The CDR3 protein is CASGSHEGSGNTIYF. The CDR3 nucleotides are TGTGCTAGTGGTTCACATGAGGGTTCTGGAAACACCATATATTTT.

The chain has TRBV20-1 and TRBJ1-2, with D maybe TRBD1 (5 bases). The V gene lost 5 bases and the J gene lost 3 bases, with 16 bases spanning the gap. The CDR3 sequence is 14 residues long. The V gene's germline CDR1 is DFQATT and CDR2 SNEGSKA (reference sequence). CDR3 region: CSALAGGSDYGYTF. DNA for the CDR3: TGCAGTGCTTTAGCGGGGGGTTCGGACTATGGCTACACCTTC.

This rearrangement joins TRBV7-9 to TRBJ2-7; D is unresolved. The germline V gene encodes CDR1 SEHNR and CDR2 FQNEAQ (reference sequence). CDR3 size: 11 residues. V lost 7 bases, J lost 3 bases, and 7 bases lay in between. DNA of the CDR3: TGTGCCAGCACCGATGGCTACGAGCAGTACTTC. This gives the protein CASTDGYEQYF.

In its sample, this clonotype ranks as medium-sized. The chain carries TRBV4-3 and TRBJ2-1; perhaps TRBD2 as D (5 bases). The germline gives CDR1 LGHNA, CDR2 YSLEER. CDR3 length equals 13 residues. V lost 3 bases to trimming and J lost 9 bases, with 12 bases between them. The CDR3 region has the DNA TGCGCCAGCAGCCAGGCACTAGAGGGTGAGCAGTTCTTC. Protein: CASSQALEGEQFF.

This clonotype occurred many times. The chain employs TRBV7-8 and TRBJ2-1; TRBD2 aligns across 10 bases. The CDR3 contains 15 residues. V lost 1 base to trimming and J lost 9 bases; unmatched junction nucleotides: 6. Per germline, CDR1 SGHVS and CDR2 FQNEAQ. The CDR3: CASSLGASGSREQFF. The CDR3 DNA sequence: TGTGCCAGCAGCTTAGGGGCTAGCGGGAGTCGTGAGCAGTTCTTC.

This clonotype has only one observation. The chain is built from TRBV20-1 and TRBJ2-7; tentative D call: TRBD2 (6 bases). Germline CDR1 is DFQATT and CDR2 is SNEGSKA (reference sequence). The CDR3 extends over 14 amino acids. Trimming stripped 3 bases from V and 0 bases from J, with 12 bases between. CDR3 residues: CSASGSPYSYEQYF. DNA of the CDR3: TGCAGTGCTAGCGGGAGCCCTTACTCCTACGAGCAGTACTTC.

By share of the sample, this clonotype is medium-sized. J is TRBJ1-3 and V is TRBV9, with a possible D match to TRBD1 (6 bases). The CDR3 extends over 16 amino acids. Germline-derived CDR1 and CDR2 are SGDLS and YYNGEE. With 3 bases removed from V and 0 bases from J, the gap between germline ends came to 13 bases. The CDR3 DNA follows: TGTGCCAGCAGCGAGGGACACTCGAGCTCTGGAAACACCATATATTTT. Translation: CASSEGHSSSGNTIYF. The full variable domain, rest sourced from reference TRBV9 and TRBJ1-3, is DSGVTQTPKHLITATGQRVTLRCSPRSGDLSVYWYQQSLDQGLQFLIQYYNGEERAKGNILERFSAQQFPDLHSELNLSSLELGDSALYFCASSEGHSSSGNTIYFGEGSWLTVV.

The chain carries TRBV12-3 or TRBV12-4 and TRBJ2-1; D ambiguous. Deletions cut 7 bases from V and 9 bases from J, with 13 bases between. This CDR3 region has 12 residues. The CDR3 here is CASNLQWGEQFF. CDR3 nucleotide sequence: TGTGCCAGCAACCTACAATGGGGTGAGCAGTTCTTC.

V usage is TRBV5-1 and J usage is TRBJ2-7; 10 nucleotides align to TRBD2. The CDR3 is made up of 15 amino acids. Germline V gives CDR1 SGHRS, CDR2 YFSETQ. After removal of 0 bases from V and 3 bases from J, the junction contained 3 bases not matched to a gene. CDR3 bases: TGCGCCAGCAGCTTGGTGGCTAGCGGGAGCTACGAGCAGTACTTC. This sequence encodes CASSLVASGSYEQYF.

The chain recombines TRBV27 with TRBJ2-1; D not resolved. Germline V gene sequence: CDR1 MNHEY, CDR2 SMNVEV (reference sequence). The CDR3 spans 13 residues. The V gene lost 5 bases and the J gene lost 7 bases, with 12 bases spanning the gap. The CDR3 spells CASSVNRFNEQFF. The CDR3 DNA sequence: TGTGCCAGCAGTGTAAATAGGTTTAATGAGCAGTTCTTC.

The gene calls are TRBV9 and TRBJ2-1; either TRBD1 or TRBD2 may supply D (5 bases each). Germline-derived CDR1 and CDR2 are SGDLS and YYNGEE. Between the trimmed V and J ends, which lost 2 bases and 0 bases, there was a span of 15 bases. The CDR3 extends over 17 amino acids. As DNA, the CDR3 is TGTGCCAGCAGCGTTAGTTCTAAGGGGAGCTCCTACAATGAGCAGTTCTTC. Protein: CASSVSSKGSSYNEQFF. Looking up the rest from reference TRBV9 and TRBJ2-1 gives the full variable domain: DSGVTQTPKHLITATGQRVTLRCSPRSGDLSVYWYQQSLDQGLQFLIQYYNGEERAKGNILERFSAQQFPDLHSELNLSSLELGDSALYFCASSVSSKGSSYNEQFFGPGTRLTVL.

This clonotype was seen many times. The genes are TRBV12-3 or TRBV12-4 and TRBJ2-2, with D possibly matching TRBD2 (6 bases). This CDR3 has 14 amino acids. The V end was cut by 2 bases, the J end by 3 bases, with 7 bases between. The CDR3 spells CASSLRRDTGELFF. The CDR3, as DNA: TGTGCCAGCAGTTTAAGGAGGGACACCGGGGAGCTGTTTTTT.

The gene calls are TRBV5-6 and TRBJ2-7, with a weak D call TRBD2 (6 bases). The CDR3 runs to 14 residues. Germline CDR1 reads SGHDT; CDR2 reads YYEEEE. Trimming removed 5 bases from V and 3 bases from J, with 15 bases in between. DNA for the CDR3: TGTGCCAGCAGTATAGGCGGGACGGACTACGAGCAGTACTTC. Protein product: CASSIGGTDYEQYF.

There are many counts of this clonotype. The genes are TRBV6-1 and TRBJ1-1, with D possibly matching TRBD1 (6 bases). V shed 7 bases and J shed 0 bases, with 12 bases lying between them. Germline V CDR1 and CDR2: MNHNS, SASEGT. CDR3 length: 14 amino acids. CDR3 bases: TGTGCCAGCAAGCCGGGACACCTGAACACTGAAGCTTTCTTT. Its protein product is CASKPGHLNTEAFF.

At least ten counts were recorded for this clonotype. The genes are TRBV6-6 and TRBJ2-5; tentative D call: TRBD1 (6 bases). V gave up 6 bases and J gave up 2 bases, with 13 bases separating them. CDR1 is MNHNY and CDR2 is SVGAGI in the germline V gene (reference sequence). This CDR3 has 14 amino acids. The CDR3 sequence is CASRLQGGQETQYF. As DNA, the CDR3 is TGTGCCAGCAGACTACAGGGCGGGCAAGAGACCCAGTACTTC.

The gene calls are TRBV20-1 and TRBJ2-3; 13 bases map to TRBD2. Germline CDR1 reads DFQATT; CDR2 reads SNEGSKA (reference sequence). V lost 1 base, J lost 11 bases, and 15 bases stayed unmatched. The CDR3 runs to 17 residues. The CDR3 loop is CSARVPRTSGSGNEQYF. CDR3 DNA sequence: TGCAGTGCTAGAGTCCCCAGGACTAGCGGGAGTGGGAATGAGCAGTATTTT.

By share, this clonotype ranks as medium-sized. The DNA for the CDR3 is TGCAGTGCTAGAGATCGGGCAGCTTTCTATAATTCACCCCTCCACTTT. Translated: CSARDRAAFYNSPLHF. V is TRBV20-1 and J is TRBJ1-6, with D unresolved. V was cut by 0 bases and J by 3 bases, with 12 bases left in between. The CDR3 consists of 16 residues. Germline V gene sequence: CDR1 DFQATT, CDR2 SNEGSKA (reference sequence).